Following are 17 T cell receptor beta chains from one sample sequenced in a study of Graves' ophthalmopathy and Graves' hyperthyroidism. Amplification from RNA transcripts yielded the TCR beta CDR3 regions. First-round RT-PCR relied on HTBI primers, and a second-round multiplex PCR came next. TCRdb redid the calling of the multiplex PCR reads with MiXCR, one entry per CDR3 protein. This sample has roughly 1.1 million distinct CDR3 sequences; 35% to 40% occur once, and the top ten carry around 10%. The material sequenced was peripheral blood or thyroid tissue (not recorded which). Receptors originate from an adult man with Graves' hyperthyroidism.

This rearrangement joins TRBV15 to TRBJ2-7; 10 nucleotides match TRBD2. The CDR3 spans 15 residues. CDR1 and CDR2 (germline): LNHNV, YYDKDF (reference sequence). Unmatched junction bases numbered 10, after V lost 2 bases and J lost 9 bases. The CDR3 DNA follows: TGTGCCACCAGCAGATCGTTAGCGGGAGGACTTGGGCAGTACTTC. Its protein product is CATSRSLAGGLGQYF.

The chain combines TRBV10-3 with TRBJ2-7; 13 nucleotides line up with TRBD2. V lost 3 bases and J lost 7; bases outside the gene matches: 3. The length of the CDR3 is 14 residues. CDR1 and CDR2 (germline): ENHRY, SYGVKD. Here the CDR3 reads CAISETSGRVEQYF. In DNA form, the CDR3 reads TGTGCCATCAGTGAAACTAGCGGGAGGGTGGAGCAGTACTTC.

This clonotype was recorded at least ten times. The V and J genes are TRBV7-2 and TRBJ1-4; the D gene is possibly TRBD1 (5 bases). The germline V and J ends were trimmed by 1 base and 8 bases, with 14 bases remaining between them. This CDR3 spans 15 amino acids. CDR1 SGHTA and CDR2 FQGNSA come from the germline V gene. DNA of the CDR3: TGTGCCAGCAGCTTAGGAGCAGGGTTCAGAGAAAAACTGTTTTTT. Its translation: CASSLGAGFREKLFF. Full variable domain (outside the CDR3, taken from reference TRBV7-2 and TRBJ1-4): GAGVSQSPSNKVTEKGKDVELRCDPISGHTALYWYRQSLGQGLEFLIYFQGNSAPDKSGLPSDRFSAERTGGSVSTLTIQRTQQEDSAVYLCASSLGAGFREKLFFGSGTQLSVL.

The rearrangement links TRBV7-2 to TRBJ2-7, with D tentatively TRBD1 (5 bases). The V gene lost 4 bases and the J gene lost 7 bases, with 14 bases spanning the gap. Germline V gene lookup returns CDR1 SGHTA and CDR2 FQGNSA. There are 13 residues in the CDR3. The CDR3 region has the DNA TGTGCCAGCAGCTGGACAACCTACAATGAGCAGTACTTC. It translates to CASSWTTYNEQYF.

This clonotype was recorded many times. This chain joins TRBV20-1 and TRBJ2-5; D is possibly TRBD1 (6 bases). V gave up 4 bases and J gave up 2 bases, with 17 bases separating them. This CDR3 is 15 amino acids long. In germline, CDR1 is DFQATT, CDR2 SNEGSKA (reference sequence). CDR3: CSATATQGIQETQYF. Here the CDR3 DNA reads TGCAGTGCTACAGCAACTCAGGGGATACAAGAGACCCAGTACTTC.

This clonotype appeared many times. The V call is TRBV4-1, the J call TRBJ1-4; D remains unclear. The V end lost 2 bases, the J end lost 6 bases, and 4 bases lay between the germline ends. This CDR3 is built from 12 residues. Germline values: CDR1 MGHRA, CDR2 YSYEKL. DNA of the CDR3: TGCGCCAGCAGCCAACCTTATGAAAAACTGTTTTTT. It encodes CASSQPYEKLFF.

A note on this clonotype: A read error may explain this, as a much larger clone is one base away. The CDR3 carries no conserved terminal phenylalanine or tryptophan, so it likely arises from a read error. The V call is TRBV29-1, the J call TRBJ1-1; D perhaps matches TRBD1 (6 bases). Trimming stripped 8 bases from V and 1 base from J, with 14 bases between. The length of the CDR3 is 13 residues. Germline CDR1 is SQVTM and CDR2 is ANQGSEA. CDR3 DNA sequence: TGCAGCCTGAGGGGGGCAGCGAACACTGAAGCTTTCGTT. Its translation: CSLRGAANTEAFV.

The chain employs TRBV28 and TRBJ2-5; D may be TRBD2 (7 bases). CDR1 and CDR2 from the germline V gene are MDHEN and SYDVKM. V shed 5 bases and J shed 5 bases, with 15 bases lying between them. This CDR3 region has 14 residues. CDR3 in DNA: TGTGCCAGCAGTCTTATACAGGGAGGGGAGACCCAGTACTTC. Amino acids: CASSLIQGGETQYF.

Concerning this clonotype: The CDR3 end shows no conserved phenylalanine or tryptophan, and so a read error is likely. V usage is TRBV4-3 and J usage is TRBJ1-4; D is uncertain. CDR3 length: 15 amino acids. V gave up 0 bases and J gave up 4 bases, with 9 bases separating them. Germline V gene data show CDR1 as LGHNA and CDR2 as YSLEER. CDR3 DNA: TGCGCCAGCAGCCAAGAGGGGAGACTTAATGAAAAACTGTTTTGT. Translated: CASSQEGRLNEKLFC.

Concerning this clonotype: A junction boundary mismatches the germline segment, possibly from a read error. The chain joins TRBV2 to TRBJ1-2; D uncertain. The V gene's germline CDR1 is SNHLY and CDR2 FYNNEI. This CDR3 contains 16 residues. In nucleotides, the CDR3 is TGTGCCAGCAGTCCAAGGACGGGGTCCCTTAACTATGGCCACACCTTC. Its translation is CASSPRTGSLNYGHTF.

This clonotype was seen many times. The genes are TRBV5-1 and TRBJ1-1, with D possibly matching TRBD1 (5 bases). Germline CDR1 SGHRS, CDR2 YFSETQ. This CDR3 is built from 16 residues. V shed 3 bases and J shed 0 bases, with 15 bases lying between them. CDR3 residues: CASSSLPGTVNTEAFF. The CDR3 DNA follows: TGCGCCAGCAGCTCATTACCCGGGACCGTGAACACTGAAGCTTTCTTT.

V and J are TRBV10-3 and TRBJ1-1; a weak D match, TRBD1 (5 bases). This CDR3 contains 14 residues. Germline CDR1 and CDR2: ENHRY and SYGVKD. V lost 10 bases to trimming and J lost 4 bases, with 19 bases between them. Written as DNA, the CDR3 is TGTGCCAGCAGCAAGAACCGACAGACCACTGAAGCTTTCTTT. It encodes CASSKNRQTTEAFF.

V is TRBV20-1 and J is TRBJ1-5; 7 nucleotides align to TRBD1. V shed 0 bases, J shed 3 bases, and the junction held 8 bases outside the gene matches. The CDR3 loop spans 16 amino acids. CDR1 is DFQATT, CDR2 SNEGSKA, per germline (reference sequence). The CDR3: CSARDYSGTDNQPQHF. The CDR3 region has the DNA TGCAGTGCTAGAGATTATTCGGGGACAGACAATCAGCCCCAGCATTTT.

This clonotype was detected a few times. This chain links TRBV7-9 with TRBJ1-2, with TRBD1 matching 7 bases. In germline, CDR1 is SEHNR, CDR2 FQNEAQ (reference sequence). This CDR3 has 19 amino acids. Losses at the gene ends were 5 bases for V and 4 bases for J; bases not matched to a gene: 22. DNA for the CDR3: TGTGCCAGCAGCAGTCTAACACCAGGAAGGGGGCAGGTGGGCTATGGCTACACCTTC. This gives the protein CASSSLTPGRGQVGYGYTF.

The rearrangement links TRBV11-2 to TRBJ1-1; unclear D gene. The germline CDR1 and CDR2 sequences are SGHAT and FQNNGV. Deletions cut 5 bases from V and 11 bases from J, with 21 bases between. The CDR3 is made up of 14 amino acids. The CDR3 protein is CASSPPGRGSAAFF. CDR3 sequence (DNA): TGTGCCAGCAGCCCACCTGGACGAGGCTCAGCGGCTTTCTTT.

This clonotype turned up a few times. This chain joins TRBV5-1 and TRBJ2-7; 12 positions match TRBD2. Germline values: CDR1 SGHRS, CDR2 YFSETQ. This CDR3 comprises 16 residues. V shed 3 bases, J shed 1 base, and the junction held 5 bases outside the gene matches. CDR3 sequence (DNA): TGCGCCAGCAGCTGGGGACTAGCGGGCTTTTCCTACGAGCAGTACTTC. Its protein is CASSWGLAGFSYEQYF.

This clonotype was seen a few times. The chain employs TRBV20-1 and TRBJ1-2; D gene unclear. This CDR3 has 11 amino acids. V was trimmed by 7 bases and J by 8 bases, leaving 14 bases between them. The germline gives CDR1 DFQATT, CDR2 SNEGSKA (reference sequence). The CDR3 bases are TGCAGTGGTCCGATCCCACTGGGCTACACCTTC. The encoded protein is CSGPIPLGYTF.